The sequence of this T cell receptor (beta chain) was determined in a study of spatial heterogeneity in lung cancer. The overall study: Fewer alpha-chain than beta-chain sequences were consistently detected. More than eight raw reads, on average, carried each unique TCR and UMI combination.

Every TCR cDNA molecule carried a tag that served as a unique molecular identifier. TCRdb reprocessed the 5' RACE reads with MiXCR, giving one entry per CDR3 protein. Among fewer than 12,000 distinct CDR3 sequences, about 8.6% were seen once, and the ten largest hold about 24%. Time point reported: sample taken at primary tumor resection. Unsorted whole RNA samples from tumor, nontumor lung or frozen PBMC were sequenced. The sample holds many counts of this clonotype. The junction had 14 bases not matched to a gene; V was cut back by 5 bases and J by 3 bases. This CDR3 region has 18 residues. The germline V gene encodes CDR1 LGHNA and CDR2 YSLEER.

This material consisted of PBMCs, taken at surgery. This TCR was sampled from a male donor with early-stage non-small cell lung cancer. J is TRBJ2-2 and V is TRBV4-3, with 8 bases fitting TRBD2. CDR3 sequence: CASSSSGLVNFDTGELFF. CDR3 nucleotides: TGCGCCAGCAGCTCCTCGGGACTAGTTAACTTTGACACCGGGGAGCTGTTTTTT.